The 17 T cell receptor beta chains below were found in one sample sequenced in a study of shared clonotypes between healthy human individuals. The method was immunoSEQ multiplex PCR; TCRdb's version includes in-frame clones alone and lacks a portion of them. The table lists fewer than 500,000 clones, 60% to 80% of them singletons. Sequenced: PBMCs. The receptor set was obtained from a woman aged 40-49 years in good health. Some clones in this sample may be carry-over from other donors' samples.

This rearrangement joins TRBV9 to TRBJ2-1; TRBD1 might be the D (6 bases). The CDR3 covers 16 residues. From germline, CDR1 is SGDLS and CDR2 YYNGEE. V lost 3 bases, J lost 5 bases, and 18 bases lay in between. CDR3 nucleotides: TGTGCCAGCAGCGCCACGGACAGTCGGTATGACAATGAGCAGTTCTTC. Its protein is CASSATDSRYDNEQFF.

This rearrangement joins TRBV19 to TRBJ2-5, with 7 bases matching TRBD2. Germline V lookup: CDR1 LNHDA, CDR2 SQIVND (reference sequence). V was pared by 4 bases and J by 0 bases, with 8 bases of the junction left unmatched. The CDR3 consists of 16 residues. CDR3 residues: CASSNLAGEYQETQYF. CDR3 nucleotides: TGTGCCAGTAGTAATCTGGCGGGAGAGTACCAAGAGACCCAGTACTTC.

Concerning this clone itself: An end of the junction does not agree with germline; a read error may underlie this. The rearrangement uses TRBV7-2 and TRBJ1-3, with D hard to call. The CDR3 spans 14 residues. Germline CDR1 reads SGHTA; CDR2 reads FQGNSA. The CDR3 sequence: CASSLAAGQPSEDF. CDR3 DNA: TGTGCCAGCAGCTTAGCGGCCGGGCAGCCCTCGGAAGATTTT.

The V gene is TRBV5-1, the J gene TRBJ2-1, with 13 bases fitting TRBD2. Germline loops: CDR1 SGHRS, CDR2 YFSETQ. Unmatched junction bases numbered 8, after V lost 4 bases and J lost 10 bases. The CDR3 runs 15 residues. In nucleotides, the CDR3 is TGCGCCAGCAGCCCGGGGACTAGCGGGGAAGGGGAGCAGTTCTTC. Translated: CASSPGTSGEGEQFF. Filled out from reference TRBV5-1 and TRBJ2-1, the complete variable domain reads KAGVTQTPRYLIKTRGQQVTLSCSPISGHRSVSWYQQTPGQGLQFLFEYFSETQRNKGNFPGRFSGRQFSNSRSEMNVSTLELGDSALYLCASSPGTSGEGEQFFGPGTRLTVL.

The chain couples TRBV15 to TRBJ2-5; D gene uncertain. The ends were cut back, 3 bases at V and 4 bases at J, with 3 bases in the middle. Germline-derived CDR1 and CDR2 are LNHNV and YYDKDF (reference sequence). The CDR3 is 11 amino acids. The CDR3 reads CATSSLETQYF. The CDR3 nucleotides read TGTGCCACCAGCAGCTTAGAGACCCAGTACTTC.

The V gene is TRBV4-2, the J gene TRBJ1-3; no clear D gene. The CDR3 covers 13 residues. Trimming pared 6 bases from V and 0 bases from J, leaving 6 bases between. The germline V gene encodes CDR1 LGHNA and CDR2 YNFKEQ. CDR3 DNA sequence: TGTGCCAGCAGGTTGAACTCTGGAAACACCATATATTTT. Amino acids: CASRLNSGNTIYF.

The chain uses TRBV27 and TRBJ2-5; TRBD2 agrees at 8 bases. CDR3 length: 15 amino acids. Germline lookup yields CDR1 MNHEY and CDR2 SMNVEV (reference sequence). Trimming took 4 bases from V and 5 from J; bases not matched to a gene: 9. Written as DNA, the CDR3 is TGTGCCAGCAGTTCCGGGGGCGGGGGGCTGGAGACCCAGTACTTC. This sequence encodes CASSSGGGGLETQYF.

The gene calls are TRBV28 and TRBJ2-3; the D is unclear. The CDR3 has 13 amino acids. V was trimmed by 1 base and J by 1 base, leaving 3 bases between them. CDR1 is MDHEN, CDR2 SYDVKM, per germline. CDR3 protein: CASSLFRTDTQYF. DNA of the CDR3: TGTGCCAGCAGTTTATTCCGCACAGATACGCAGTATTTT.

Comments on this clone: Other nucleotide sequences from this sample produce the same CDR3. The rearrangement uses TRBV28 and TRBJ1-5; maybe TRBD1 (6 bases). CDR3 size: 12 residues. The ends were cut back, 8 bases at V and 3 bases at J, with 8 bases in the middle. Germline loops: CDR1 MDHEN, CDR2 SYDVKM. The CDR3 here is CASRQVNQPQHF. The CDR3 DNA reads TGTGCCAGCCGACAGGTCAATCAGCCCCAGCATTTT.

The V and J genes are TRBV11-2 and TRBJ1-1; 8 bases are a match to TRBD1. Germline CDR1 is SGHAT and CDR2 is FQNNGV. The V segment lost 5 bases and the J segment 6 bases; nucleotides outside the gene matches: 5. CDR3 size: 13 residues. The CDR3 is CASSLIQGAEAFF. The CDR3 DNA sequence: TGTGCCAGCAGCCTTATACAGGGGGCTGAAGCTTTCTTT.

A note on this clone: This specimen includes other DNA sequences encoding the same CDR3. The CDR3 DNA sequence: TGCGCCAGCAGCCCACGGGGGAACTCCTACGAGCAGTACTTC. Translation gives CASSPRGNSYEQYF. This chain connects TRBV5-1 to TRBJ2-7, with a weak D call TRBD2 (6 bases). CDR3 length equals 14 residues. V was cut by 4 bases and J by 0 bases, with 11 bases left in between. From germline, CDR1 is SGHRS and CDR2 YFSETQ.

This rearrangement joins TRBV7-2 to TRBJ2-5; 11 bases align to TRBD1. The CDR3 extends over 16 amino acids. Germline CDR1 and CDR2: SGHTA and FQGNSA. V was clipped by 1 base and J by 4 bases; unmatched bases: 5. The CDR3 sequence is CASSLEGTGGIETQYF. CDR3 coding DNA: TGTGCCAGCAGCTTAGAGGGGACAGGGGGGATAGAGACCCAGTACTTC.

This chain uses TRBV5-1 with TRBJ1-5; D gene uncertain. CDR3 size: 14 residues. The V end lost 4 bases, the J end lost 7 bases, and 15 bases lay between the germline ends. Germline CDR1 and CDR2: SGHRS and YFSETQ. The CDR3 DNA follows: TGCGCCAGCAGCCGGGAGGGTGTCGGGCAGCCCCAGCATTTT. Translated, it gives CASSREGVGQPQHF.

This clone was recorded once. This chain joins TRBV5-4 and TRBJ2-6; D may be TRBD2 (6 bases). Trimming shortened V by 4 bases and J by 0 bases, and 17 bases separated the two germline ends. The CDR3 runs 18 residues. Germline CDR1 reads SGHNT; CDR2 reads YYREEE (reference sequence). The CDR3 DNA follows: TGTGCCAGCAGCCCGGGACTCCCGGGCCCCTCTGGGGCCAACGTCCTGACTTTC. This gives the protein CASSPGLPGPSGANVLTF.

This clone was counted once. The CDR3, as DNA: TGTGCCAGTAGTCTCGGGACAGACTACGAGCAGTACTTC. This codes for CASSLGTDYEQYF. The V and J genes are TRBV19 and TRBJ2-7, with 7 bases lining up with TRBD1. With 5 bases clipped from V and 3 bases from J, the junction kept 4 bases outside the gene matches. CDR3 length: 13 amino acids. Germline CDR1 LNHDA, CDR2 SQIVND (reference sequence). The full variable domain, its missing parts supplied by reference TRBV19 and TRBJ2-7, is DGGITQSPKYLFRKEGQNVTLSCEQNLNHDAMYWYRQDPGQGLRLIYYSQIVNDFQKGDIAEGYSVSREKKESFPLTVTSAQKNPTAFYLCASSLGTDYEQYFGPGTRLTVT.

This chain connects TRBV28 to TRBJ2-2, with D possibly being TRBD1 (6 bases). This CDR3 has 15 residues. Looked up from germline, CDR1 is MDHEN and CDR2 is SYDVKM. Trimming left V 7 bases short and J 4 bases short, with 16 bases between. The CDR3 nucleotides are TGTGCCAGCACCACGTCTCCAGGGGCCACCGGGGAGCTGTTTTTT. It translates to CASTTSPGATGELFF. Using reference TRBV28 and TRBJ2-2 for the parts outside the CDR3, the full variable domain is DVKVTQSSRYLVKRTGEKVFLECVQDMDHENMFWYRQDPGLGLRLIYFSYDVKMKEKGDIPEGYSVSREKKERFSLILESASTNQTSMYLCASTTSPGATGELFFGEGSRLTVL.

The chain carries TRBV28 and TRBJ2-2, with 12 bases aligning to TRBD1. This CDR3 spans 15 amino acids. Unmatched junction bases numbered 5, after V lost 6 bases and J lost 6 bases. Germline V lookup: CDR1 MDHEN, CDR2 SYDVKM. Here the CDR3 reads CASRSGTGGSGELFF. CDR3 sequence (DNA): TGTGCCAGCAGGTCCGGGACAGGGGGCTCCGGGGAGCTGTTTTTT. Combining the CDR3 with reference TRBV28 and TRBJ2-2 gives the whole variable domain DVKVTQSSRYLVKRTGEKVFLECVQDMDHENMFWYRQDPGLGLRLIYFSYDVKMKEKGDIPEGYSVSREKKERFSLILESASTNQTSMYLCASRSGTGGSGELFFGEGSRLTVL.